Below, 18 T cell receptor beta chains from the same sample are listed, as sequenced in a study of T cells in Graves' hyperthyroidism and ophthalmopathy. Regions amplified from RNA transcripts were the TCR beta CDR3 regions. When the TCR CDR3 underwent first-round RT-PCR, the HTBI primer set was used. TCRdb analysed the multiplex PCR reads with MiXCR anew, one entry per CDR3 protein. The repertoire holds about 480,000 distinct CDR3 sequences, with roughly a quarter as singletons. The sequenced material came from blood. Receptor source: a young woman with Graves' ophthalmopathy.

This clonotype was detected many times. J is TRBJ1-2 and V is TRBV6-1; weak D call: TRBD1 (6 bases). V lost 6 bases and J lost 8, with 16 bases in between. This CDR3 has 13 residues. Looked up from germline, CDR1 is MNHNS and CDR2 is SASEGT. The CDR3 sequence is CASRNGQREGYTF. The CDR3 DNA reads TGTGCCAGCAGGAATGGACAGCGGGAAGGCTACACCTTC.

In its sample, this clonotype was seen many times. This chain links TRBV7-8 with TRBJ2-5, with D perhaps TRBD1 (6 bases). Trimming pared 6 bases from V and 4 bases from J, leaving 18 bases between. The germline V gene has CDR1 SGHVS and CDR2 FQNEAQ. The CDR3 covers 15 residues. The CDR3 protein is CASRLDRLSPETQYF. For the CDR3, the DNA is TGTGCCAGCAGACTAGACAGGCTATCACCAGAGACCCAGTACTTC.

This clonotype has a count of ten or more. The chain is built from TRBV6-2 or TRBV6-3 and TRBJ1-1; no reliable D call. Germline V lookup: CDR1 MNHEY, CDR2 SVGEGT. V lost 0 bases and J 3 bases, leaving 14 bases between the germline ends. The CDR3 has 16 residues. The CDR3 DNA reads TGTGCCAGCAGTTACTCAGCGAAGGGATCGTACACTGAAGCTTTCTTT. It yields the protein CASSYSAKGSYTEAFF.

There are many counts of this clonotype. J is TRBJ2-2 and V is TRBV19; 7 positions match TRBD1. Germline assignment: CDR1 LNHDA and CDR2 SQIVND (reference sequence). The CDR3 has 14 amino acids. Germline trimming cut 7 bases from V and 3 bases from J; bases unmatched to any gene: 5. CDR3 nucleotides: TGTGCCAGTACCCAGGGACAGTACACCGGGGAGCTGTTTTTT. Translation gives CASTQGQYTGELFF.

This clonotype appeared a few times. The chain is built from TRBV19 and TRBJ2-2; 10 positions match TRBD2. The CDR3 is 16 residues long. The junction had 2 bases not matched to a gene; V was cut back by 4 bases and J by 0 bases. Germline CDR1 and CDR2: LNHDA and SQIVND (reference sequence). This CDR3 reads CASSRLAGSNTGELFF. In DNA form, the CDR3 reads TGTGCCAGTAGTAGACTAGCGGGTTCGAACACCGGGGAGCTGTTTTTT. Drawing the rest from reference TRBV19 and TRBJ2-2, the complete variable domain is DGGITQSPKYLFRKEGQNVTLSCEQNLNHDAMYWYRQDPGQGLRLIYYSQIVNDFQKGDIAEGYSVSREKKESFPLTVTSAQKNPTAFYLCASSRLAGSNTGELFFGEGSRLTVL.

This clonotype turned up a few times. The rearrangement links TRBV12-3 or TRBV12-4 to TRBJ1-6; D is unresolved. Trimming left V 5 bases short and J 5 bases short, with 10 bases between. The CDR3 extends over 14 amino acids. CDR3 loop: CASSTDGHNSPLHF. The CDR3 nucleotides read TGTGCCAGCAGTACCGACGGCCATAATTCACCCCTCCACTTT.

The V call is TRBV12-3 or TRBV12-4, the J call TRBJ2-7; the match to TRBD1 covers 8 bases. The length of the CDR3 is 16 residues. The J segment lost 2 bases and the V segment lost 0 bases, leaving 6 bases of the junction unmatched. The CDR3 DNA sequence: TGTGCCAGCAGTTTAGCATACTTGGGACAGGCCTACGAGCAGTACTTC. It codes for CASSLAYLGQAYEQYF.

This clonotype was observed at least ten times. The CDR3 sequence: CASSRTGTANTGELFF. In DNA form, the CDR3 reads TGTGCCAGCAGCCGCACCGGGACAGCGAACACCGGGGAGCTGTTTTTT. The genes are TRBV11-1 and TRBJ2-2, with 7 bases that match TRBD1. Germline values: CDR1 SGHAT, CDR2 FQDESV (reference sequence). Unmatched junction bases numbered 6, after V lost 5 bases and J lost 0 bases. The CDR3 runs to 16 residues.

V usage is TRBV5-1 and J usage is TRBJ2-2; D is unresolved. CDR3 length: 14 amino acids. Germline CDR1 SGHRS, CDR2 YFSETQ. With 2 bases removed from V and 1 base from J, the gap between germline ends came to 6 bases. The CDR3 here is CASSFIVNTGELFF. CDR3 in DNA: TGCGCCAGCAGCTTTATCGTGAACACCGGGGAGCTGTTTTTT.

The sample holds many counts of this clonotype. V gene TRBV12-3 or TRBV12-4 combines with J gene TRBJ2-2; D not certain. This CDR3 is 12 amino acids long. With 5 bases removed from V and 6 bases from J, the gap between germline ends came to 7 bases. CDR3 bases: TGTGCCAGCAGTCTAGTATCCGGGGAGCTGTTTTTT. Amino acids: CASSLVSGELFF.

This clonotype has at least ten counts. This sequence joins TRBV11-2 and TRBJ2-7; D call uncertain. V was clipped by 2 bases and J by 3 bases, with 5 bases between them. The germline gives CDR1 SGHAT, CDR2 FQNNGV. This CDR3 has 12 amino acids. The CDR3 is CASSLPVYEQYF. CDR3 sequence (DNA): TGTGCCAGCAGCTTACCCGTCTACGAGCAGTACTTC.

This clonotype was counted ten times or more. The V gene is TRBV11-3, the J gene TRBJ2-7, with a possible D match to TRBD1 (6 bases). Germline V lookup: CDR1 SGHNT, CDR2 YENEEA. V was pared by 5 bases and J by 6 bases, with 17 bases between. This CDR3 contains 14 residues. The CDR3: CASSPASQGSEQYF. In DNA, the CDR3 is TGTGCCAGCAGCCCAGCGTCACAGGGCTCCGAGCAGTACTTC.

The table lists this clonotype with many counts. The rearrangement joins TRBV12-3 or TRBV12-4 to TRBJ1-2, with TRBD1 identical over 7 bases. The CDR3 covers 16 residues. The V and J ends lost 2 bases and 0 bases, in that order; junction bases with no gene match: 6. The CDR3: CASSLIRDSANYGYTF. The CDR3 coding sequence is TGTGCCAGCAGTTTAATCCGGGACAGCGCTAACTATGGCTACACCTTC.

The V call is TRBV3-1, the J call TRBJ1-5; D not resolved. V lost 1 base to trimming and J lost 0 bases, with 7 bases between them. Germline values: CDR1 LGHDT, CDR2 YNNKEL (reference sequence). This CDR3 region has 15 residues. CDR3 amino acids: CASSQGPYSNQPQHF. Written as DNA, the CDR3 is TGTGCCAGCAGCCAAGGACCTTATAGCAATCAGCCCCAGCATTTT. The full variable domain, completed using reference TRBV3-1 and TRBJ1-5, is DTAVSQTPKYLVTQMGNDKSIKCEQNLGHDTMYWYKQDSKKFLKIMFSYNNKELIINETVPNRFSPKSPDKAHLNLHINSLELGDSAVYFCASSQGPYSNQPQHFGDGTRLSIL.

This sequence joins TRBV29-1 and TRBJ2-4, with D perhaps TRBD1 or TRBD2 (5 bases each). There are 13 residues in the CDR3. V was shortened by 4 bases and J by 8 bases, with 15 bases between the two germline ends. CDR1 and CDR2 from the germline V gene are SQVTM and ANQGSEA. The CDR3 loop is CSVVRAFGDIQYF. The CDR3 bases are TGCAGCGTTGTCAGGGCATTCGGGGACATTCAGTACTTC.

This chain links TRBV6-1 with TRBJ1-1; 7 nucleotides agree with TRBD1. The CDR3 loop spans 12 amino acids. V was pared by 3 bases and J by 7 bases, with 2 bases of the junction left unmatched. Per the germline V gene, CDR1 is MNHNS and CDR2 is SASEGT. CDR3 bases: TGTGCCAGCAGTGAGGGGGACAGTGAAGCTTTCTTT. Protein sequence: CASSEGDSEAFF.

At least ten counts were recorded for this clonotype. This chain connects TRBV25-1 to TRBJ1-2; TRBD1 agrees at 7 bases. V trimming: 6 bases; J trimming: 3 bases; junction bases outside the gene matches: 13. Looked up from germline, CDR1 is MGHDK and CDR2 is SYGVNS. The CDR3 covers 16 residues. The CDR3 loop reads CASSETGHPMDYGYTF. CDR3 nucleotides: TGTGCCAGCAGCGAGACAGGGCACCCAATGGACTATGGCTACACCTTC.

This clonotype was observed a handful of times. The chain combines TRBV9 with TRBJ2-2; 7 bases are shared with TRBD1. This CDR3 region has 16 residues. V dropped 0 bases and J dropped 3; count of bases not matched to a gene: 5. The V gene's germline CDR1 is SGDLS and CDR2 YYNGEE. CDR3 in amino acids: CASSVALQGDTGELFF. CDR3 coding DNA: TGTGCCAGCAGCGTAGCTTTGCAGGGGGACACCGGGGAGCTGTTTTTT.